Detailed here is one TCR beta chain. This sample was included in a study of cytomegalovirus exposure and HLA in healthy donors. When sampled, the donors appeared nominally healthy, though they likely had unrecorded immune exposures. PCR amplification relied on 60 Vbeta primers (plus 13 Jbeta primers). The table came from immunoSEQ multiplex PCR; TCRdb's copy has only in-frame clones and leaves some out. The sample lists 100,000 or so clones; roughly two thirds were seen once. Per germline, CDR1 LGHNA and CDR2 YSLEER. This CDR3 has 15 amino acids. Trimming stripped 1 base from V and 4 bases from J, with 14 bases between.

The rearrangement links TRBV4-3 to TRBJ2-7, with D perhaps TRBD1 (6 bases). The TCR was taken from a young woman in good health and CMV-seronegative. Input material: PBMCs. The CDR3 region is CASSQGGQGTYEQYF. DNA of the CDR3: TGCGCCAGCAGCCAAGGGGGGCAGGGAACGTACGAGCAGTACTTC.